A single sample gave rise to the 25 T cell receptor beta chains below, sequenced in a study of cytomegalovirus exposure and HLA in healthy donors. PCR primers comprised 60 Vbeta and 13 Jbeta primers. Using immunoSEQ multiplex PCR, the repertoire was profiled, and TCRdb retains in-frame clones only, with some absent. The repertoire holds approximately 130,000 clones, with 60% to 85% as singletons. Specimen: PBMCs. These receptors came from a man aged 30 to 45 in good health and CMV-seronegative.

V usage is TRBV28 and J usage is TRBJ2-2; 7 bases map to TRBD1. Germline V gene sequence: CDR1 MDHEN, CDR2 SYDVKM. The CDR3 covers 15 residues. J lost 1 base, V lost 4 bases, and 3 bases had no gene match. In nucleotides, the CDR3 is TGTGCCAGCAGTTCCGGACAGGTGAACACCGGGGAGCTGTTTTTT. Protein product: CASSSGQVNTGELFF.

The V gene is TRBV19, the J gene TRBJ1-2, with D unclear. In germline, CDR1 is LNHDA, CDR2 SQIVND (reference sequence). This CDR3 is built from 13 residues. Trimming took 3 bases from V and 8 from J, leaving 13 bases between them. This CDR3 is CASSIGPSRGYTF. CDR3 sequence (DNA): TGTGCCAGTAGTATTGGTCCGTCCCGGGGCTACACCTTC.

The V call is TRBV5-1, the J call TRBJ1-4; 8 positions match TRBD1. The length of the CDR3 is 15 residues. Trimming at V came to 6 bases and at J to 0 bases, leaving 4 bases not matched to a gene. Germline V gives CDR1 SGHRS, CDR2 YFSETQ. The DNA of the CDR3 is TGCGCCAGCACAACAGGGGGAGCAACTAATGAAAAACTGTTTTTT. This gives the protein CASTTGGATNEKLFF.

V and J are TRBV7-3 and TRBJ1-2, with 10 bases aligning to TRBD1. The V segment lost 6 bases and the J segment 5 bases; nucleotides outside the gene matches: 6. The germline CDR1 and CDR2 sequences are SGHTA and FQGTGA. The CDR3 length is 14 residues. The CDR3 DNA follows: TGTGCCAGCAGACGGGGGACAGGGGATTATGGCTACACCTTC. It specifies CASRRGTGDYGYTF.

The chain joins TRBV5-1 to TRBJ2-5; D may be TRBD2 (6 bases). The CDR3 is made up of 13 amino acids. Looked up from germline, CDR1 is SGHRS and CDR2 is YFSETQ. Trimming cost V 7 bases and J 2 bases, with 12 bases left between them. In DNA, the CDR3 is TGCGCCAGCTCGGGACTCCCTCAAGAGACCCAGTACTTC. This sequence encodes CASSGLPQETQYF.

The CDR3 coding sequence is TGTGCCAGCAGTGACGCTCAGGGGCGGCTTTGCTATGGCTACACCTTC. Translating gives CASSDAQGRLCYGYTF. V gene TRBV25-1 combines with J gene TRBJ1-2, with D perhaps TRBD1 (6 bases). Trimming cost V 3 bases and J 4 bases, with 18 bases left between them. CDR1 is MGHDK, CDR2 SYGVNS, per germline. The CDR3 sequence is 16 residues long.

This clone was counted only a few times. This chain connects TRBV4-1 to TRBJ2-2; D unclear. Trimming cost V 0 bases and J 3 bases, with 8 bases left between them. Per germline, CDR1 MGHRA and CDR2 YSYEKL. This CDR3 spans 15 amino acids. The CDR3 region has the DNA TGCGCCAGCAGCCAAGAAGGCAGGTACACCGGGGAGCTGTTTTTT. This codes for CASSQEGRYTGELFF.

The chain recombines TRBV5-1 with TRBJ1-1; 9 positions agree with TRBD1. The V gene end was trimmed by 1 base and the J gene end by 6 bases; junction bases not matched to a gene: 7. Germline values: CDR1 SGHRS, CDR2 YFSETQ. The CDR3 runs to 15 residues. The CDR3 loop reads CASSLWGQGTAEAFF. CDR3 coding DNA: TGCGCCAGCAGCTTGTGGGGACAGGGAACAGCTGAAGCTTTCTTT. The complete variable domain, with remaining parts taken from reference TRBV5-1 and TRBJ1-1, reads KAGVTQTPRYLIKTRGQQVTLSCSPISGHRSVSWYQQTPGQGLQFLFEYFSETQRNKGNFPGRFSGRQFSNSRSEMNVSTLELGDSALYLCASSLWGQGTAEAFFGQGTRLTVV.

The gene calls are TRBV19 and TRBJ2-3, with TRBD2 matching over 7 bases. The CDR3 has 15 amino acids. Germline loops: CDR1 LNHDA, CDR2 SQIVND (reference sequence). Trimming cost V 9 bases and J 0 bases; bases outside gene matches: 9. CDR3 amino acids: CASSGSGVSTDTQYF. The CDR3 region has the DNA TGTGCCAGCTCGGGCAGCGGGGTTAGCACAGATACGCAGTATTTT.

The chain couples TRBV2 to TRBJ2-2; D unresolved. The length of the CDR3 is 13 residues. Germline CDR1 is SNHLY and CDR2 is FYNNEI. V was shortened by 5 bases and J by 5 bases, with 9 bases between the two germline ends. The CDR3 DNA follows: TGTGCCAGCAGTCTCTTTAATACCGGGGAGCTGTTTTTT. Translated: CASSLFNTGELFF.

V gene TRBV27 combines with J gene TRBJ2-1; 9 nucleotides align to TRBD2. The length of the CDR3 is 16 residues. Germline CDR1 MNHEY, CDR2 SMNVEV (reference sequence). J was trimmed by 3 bases and V by 4 bases; bases with no gene match: 7. CDR3 nucleotide sequence: TGTGCCAGCAGTTCCACACTAGCGGGCCTCTACAATGAGCAGTTCTTC. Translated: CASSSTLAGLYNEQFF.

This chain links TRBV7-2 with TRBJ2-7; a weak D match, TRBD2 (6 bases). The V gene's germline CDR1 is SGHTA and CDR2 FQGNSA. The CDR3 is 16 residues long. Trimming removed 0 bases from V and 0 bases from J, with 12 bases in between. CDR3 sequence: CASSLARAGSSYEQYF. Here the CDR3 DNA reads TGTGCCAGCAGCTTAGCGAGGGCGGGGTCCTCCTACGAGCAGTACTTC.

The chain combines TRBV5-6 with TRBJ2-5; TRBD1 is a possible D gene (6 bases). Trimming took off 1 base at V and 3 bases at J, with 13 bases between the two ends. The CDR3 has 15 amino acids. Germline lookup yields CDR1 SGHDT and CDR2 YYEEEE. CDR3 sequence (DNA): TGTGCCAGCAGCTTGTACAGGGTGGGGAAAGAGACCCAGTACTTC. It is translated as CASSLYRVGKETQYF.

The chain recombines TRBV30 with TRBJ1-4; weak D call: TRBD1 (6 bases). From germline, CDR1 is GTSNPN and CDR2 SVGIG (reference sequence). The CDR3 covers 13 residues. V was clipped by 2 bases and J by 7 bases, with 11 bases between them. In DNA, the CDR3 is TGTGCCTGGAGTTTCAGGGGTCGTGAAAAACTGTTTTTT. Encoded protein: CAWSFRGREKLFF.

The chain has TRBV5-1 and TRBJ2-7; 7 nucleotides agree with TRBD1. Germline values: CDR1 SGHRS, CDR2 YFSETQ. The CDR3 covers 14 residues. V lost 4 bases, J lost 6 bases, and 10 bases stayed unmatched. DNA for the CDR3: TGCGCCAGCAGCGCCGGGACAGCTATTGCCGAGCAGTACTTC. This translates into CASSAGTAIAEQYF.

The chain carries TRBV7-8 and TRBJ2-3; the match to TRBD2 covers 10 bases. Germline CDR1 and CDR2: SGHVS and FQNEAQ. V shed 5 bases, J shed 1 base, and the junction held 0 bases outside the gene matches. CDR3 length equals 14 residues. The CDR3 DNA sequence: TGTGCCAGCAGCGGGACTAGCGGCACAGATACGCAGTATTTT. It translates to CASSGTSGTDTQYF.

This clone occurred once. The chain is built from TRBV7-3 and TRBJ2-1; D might be TRBD2 (6 bases). V was trimmed by 2 bases and J by 2 bases, leaving 16 bases between them. The germline V gene encodes CDR1 SGHTA and CDR2 FQGTGA. The length of the CDR3 is 17 residues. DNA for the CDR3: TGTGCCAGCAGCTTAGGGGCCGGCGGGGTAACCTACAATGAGCAGTTCTTC. This translates into CASSLGAGGVTYNEQFF. Complete variable domain (other parts from reference TRBV7-3 and TRBJ2-1): GAGVSQTPSNKVTEKGKYVELRCDPISGHTALYWYRQSLGQGPEFLIYFQGTGAADDSGLPNDRFFAVRPEGSVSTLKIQRTERGDSAVYLCASSLGAGGVTYNEQFFGPGTRLTVL.

This clone was seen only once. The chain carries TRBV9 and TRBJ1-3, with D maybe TRBD1 (5 bases). The germline V and J ends were trimmed by 3 bases and 3 bases, with 10 bases remaining between them. This CDR3 has 14 residues. Germline V CDR1 and CDR2: SGDLS, YYNGEE. CDR3: CASSGQGYGNTIYF. The CDR3 bases are TGTGCCAGCAGCGGCCAGGGCTATGGAAACACCATATATTTT.

This clone was picked up a small number of times. The rearrangement uses TRBV30 and TRBJ1-6; TRBD1 aligns across 11 bases. J was trimmed by 7 bases and V by 0 bases; bases with no gene match: 5. CDR1 is GTSNPN, CDR2 SVGIG, per germline (reference sequence). The CDR3 sequence is 16 residues long. DNA for the CDR3: TGTGCCTGGAGTGTAGGACAGGGGGCCCGGAATTCACCCCTCCACTTT. Translated, it gives CAWSVGQGARNSPLHF.

This clone was recorded a few times. J is TRBJ1-1 and V is TRBV28; D not certain. The ends were cut back, 5 bases at V and 1 base at J, with 11 bases in the middle. The CDR3 consists of 14 residues. Germline V gives CDR1 MDHEN, CDR2 SYDVKM. CDR3 in amino acids: CASSTLLENTEAFF. The CDR3 DNA sequence: TGTGCCAGCAGTACCCTTCTAGAGAACACTGAAGCTTTCTTT.

V and J are TRBV6-1 and TRBJ2-3; no definite D call. Germline values: CDR1 MNHNS, CDR2 SASEGT. The CDR3 has 15 residues. The ends were cut back, 2 bases at V and 5 bases at J, with 14 bases in the middle. The CDR3 nucleotides are TGTGCCAGCAGTGAACAAAGTACCGCCGGAGATACGCAGTATTTT. Protein sequence: CASSEQSTAGDTQYF.

J is TRBJ2-7 and V is TRBV15; 8 bases fit TRBD1. After removal of 0 bases from V and 2 bases from J, the junction contained 0 bases not matched to a gene. Germline CDR1 reads LNHNV; CDR2 reads YYDKDF (reference sequence). The CDR3 contains 14 residues. The CDR3 region has the DNA TGTGCCACCAGCAGAGAGACAGGGGCCTACGAGCAGTACTTC. The encoded protein is CATSRETGAYEQYF. Full variable domain (remainder filled in from reference TRBV15 and TRBJ2-7): DAMVIQNPRYQVTQFGKPVTLSCSQTLNHNVMYWYQQKSSQAPKLLFHYYDKDFNNEADTPDNFQSRRPNTSFCFLDIRSPGLGDTAMYLCATSRETGAYEQYFGPGTRLTVT.

This clone was seen only a few times. This rearrangement joins TRBV7-6 to TRBJ2-7, with unresolved D. The CDR3 length is 14 residues. V dropped 1 base and J dropped 3 bases, with 10 bases sitting between them. In germline, CDR1 is SGHVS, CDR2 FNYEAQ. CDR3 nucleotides: TGTGCCAGCAGCTTAGGCGACACGCTCTACGAGCAGTACTTC. The encoded protein is CASSLGDTLYEQYF.

This sequence joins TRBV7-6 and TRBJ2-2; possibly TRBD1 for D (5 bases). Germline CDR1 reads SGHVS; CDR2 reads FNYEAQ. The CDR3 is 13 amino acids. The V gene lost 3 bases and the J gene lost 8 bases, with 10 bases spanning the gap. CDR3 in amino acids: CASSFSREGELFF. For the CDR3, the DNA is TGTGCCAGCAGCTTCTCCAGGGAAGGGGAGCTGTTTTTT.

Only a few counts were recorded for this clone. The CDR3 nucleotides are TGTGCCTGGAAAGGACCGGGGGCTGGAAACACCATATATTTT. Its translation is CAWKGPGAGNTIYF. The gene calls are TRBV30 and TRBJ1-3; D possibly corresponds to TRBD1 (5 bases). The germline CDR1 and CDR2 sequences are GTSNPN and SVGIG (reference sequence). This CDR3 has 14 residues. The ends were cut back, 4 bases at V and 2 bases at J, with 12 bases in the middle.